The 26 T cell receptor beta chains below were found in one sample sequenced in a study of blood T cells in healthy people across ages. Using a J-beta primer mix together with a sample-barcoded 5' primer, a second PCR was run for about 6 to 11 cycles. TCRdb analysed the 5' RACE reads with MiXCR anew, one entry per CDR3 protein. The sample shows 1.6 million or so distinct CDR3 sequences, roughly 32% of them seen only once. The sequenced sample consisted of blood. These receptors originate from a woman in her 30s in good health.

CDR3 region: CASSSSGGIDEQYF. CDR3 nucleotide sequence: TGTGCCAGCAGCTCAAGCGGGGGGATCGACGAGCAGTACTTC. The rearrangement links TRBV7-2 to TRBJ2-7; 9 bases match TRBD2. The trim removed 4 bases at V and 5 bases at J, leaving 6 bases unmatched. Per germline, CDR1 SGHTA and CDR2 FQGNSA. The CDR3 sequence is 14 residues long.

The V and J genes are TRBV20-1 and TRBJ2-7; 8 bases match TRBD1. Unmatched junction bases numbered 16, after V lost 6 bases and J lost 6 bases. The CDR3 length is 15 residues. CDR1 is DFQATT, CDR2 SNEGSKA, per germline (reference sequence). The CDR3 region has the DNA TGCAGTGCGCGAAAGGGGCGGACAGGGAAGGTCGAGCAGTACTTC. Translated: CSARKGRTGKVEQYF.

The CDR3: CASSKTGARGYTF. The CDR3 DNA is TGTGCCAGCAGCAAGACAGGGGCTAGGGGCTACACCTTC. This chain uses TRBV5-4 with TRBJ1-2; TRBD1 matches 8 bases. The CDR3 runs 13 residues. Germline V lookup: CDR1 SGHNT, CDR2 YYREEE (reference sequence). J lost 8 bases, V lost 4 bases, and 7 bases had no gene match.

This clonotype has a handful of counts. Here the CDR3 reads CASSSTRTGNTEAFF. CDR3 in DNA: TGTGCCAGCAGCTCCACACGGACAGGCAACACTGAAGCTTTCTTT. The chain couples TRBV12-3 or TRBV12-4 to TRBJ1-1, with TRBD1 matching over 7 bases. The length of the CDR3 is 15 residues. The ends lost 6 bases at V and 2 bases at J; junction bases unmatched: 9.

The chain uses TRBV6-6 and TRBJ2-7, with D uncertain. The germline V and J ends were trimmed by 0 bases and 0 bases, with 6 bases remaining between them. Germline CDR1 reads MNHNY; CDR2 reads SVGAGI (reference sequence). The CDR3 is made up of 14 amino acids. CDR3 DNA sequence: TGTGCCAGCAGTTACTCCTCAACCTCCTACGAGCAGTACTTC. This translates into CASSYSSTSYEQYF.

The chain links TRBV7-2 to TRBJ1-1; tentative D call: TRBD1 (6 bases). Germline V gives CDR1 SGHTA, CDR2 FQGNSA. Trimming stripped 4 bases from V and 8 bases from J, with 14 bases between. The CDR3 runs 13 residues. Written as DNA, the CDR3 is TGTGCCAGCAGCTCGACAGGACTGAAAGAAGCTTTCTTT. It yields the protein CASSSTGLKEAFF.

The CDR3 is CASSLNWPGPGVNTEAFF. Here the CDR3 DNA reads TGTGCCAGCAGTTTAAATTGGCCGGGACCTGGGGTGAACACTGAAGCTTTCTTT. The chain is built from TRBV12-3 or TRBV12-4 and TRBJ1-1; the D gene is possibly TRBD1 (5 bases). V gave up 2 bases and J gave up 0 bases, with 19 bases separating them. There are 18 residues in the CDR3.

The chain couples TRBV19 to TRBJ2-1; TRBD2 aligns across 12 bases. This CDR3 is 16 amino acids long. Germline CDR1 is LNHDA and CDR2 is SQIVND (reference sequence). Losses at the gene ends were 1 base for V and 7 bases for J; bases not matched to a gene: 5. CDR3 DNA: TGTGCCAGTAGTATAGTGGGACTAGCGGGTCGGAATGAGCAGTTCTTC. Translated: CASSIVGLAGRNEQFF.

There are a few counts of this clonotype. This chain joins TRBV7-9 and TRBJ1-4, with no clear D. The CDR3 has 12 residues. Germline V CDR1 and CDR2: SEHNR, FQNEAQ (reference sequence). V gave up 7 bases and J gave up 5 bases, with 8 bases separating them. The CDR3 DNA is TGTGCCAGCATGTGGGGAAATGAAAAACTGTTTTTT. Protein product: CASMWGNEKLFF.

About this clonotype: Compared with germline, one end of the junction differs, possibly owing to a read error. The rearrangement joins TRBV20-1 to TRBJ1-5; 9 nucleotides line up with TRBD1. Germline lookup yields CDR1 DFQATT and CDR2 SNEGSKA (reference sequence). This CDR3 spans 16 amino acids. CDR3 region: CCARTGGLYSNQPQHF. DNA for the CDR3: TGCTGTGCTAGAACAGGGGGCCTATATAGCAATCAGCCCCAGCATTTT.

The V and J genes are TRBV4-2 and TRBJ2-2, with TRBD2 matching over 10 bases. CDR3 length: 17 amino acids. From germline, CDR1 is LGHNA and CDR2 YNFKEQ. Trimming removed 1 base from V and 4 bases from J; junction bases left unmatched: 6. The chain's CDR3 is CASSQGSGGAGTGELFF. CDR3 bases: TGTGCCAGCAGCCAAGGGAGCGGGGGGGCCGGCACCGGGGAGCTGTTTTTT.

This clonotype was detected only a few times. The rearrangement joins TRBV5-1 to TRBJ2-1, with 11 bases aligning to TRBD2. With 4 bases clipped from V and 4 bases from J, the junction kept 7 bases outside the gene matches. CDR1 is SGHRS and CDR2 is YFSETQ in the germline V gene. The CDR3 totals 16 residues. This chain's CDR3 is CASSHIAGGSYNEQFF. In DNA form, the CDR3 reads TGCGCCAGCAGCCATATAGCGGGGGGGTCGTACAATGAGCAGTTCTTC.

The rearrangement joins TRBV6-6 to TRBJ1-5; D uncertain. V lost 6 bases, J lost 2 bases, and 8 bases lay in between. The CDR3 runs 13 residues. Germline-derived CDR1 and CDR2 are MNHNY and SVGAGI (reference sequence). CDR3 in DNA: TGTGCCAGCAGAAGACCGGGCAATCAGCCCCAGCATTTT. This translates into CASRRPGNQPQHF.

V and J are TRBV4-1 and TRBJ2-2; D is undetermined. Per the germline V gene, CDR1 is MGHRA and CDR2 is YSYEKL. The ends were cut back, 5 bases at V and 6 bases at J, with 13 bases in the middle. The length of the CDR3 is 14 residues. As DNA, the CDR3 is TGCGCCAGCAGCAAAACCGACCGAGCCGGGGAGCTGTTTTTT. Amino acids: CASSKTDRAGELFF.

As DNA, the CDR3 is TGTGCCATCAGCGGCGGGGCTAGCGGGGGGTCCCAGACCCAGTACTTC. Translating it yields CAISGGASGGSQTQYF. V usage is TRBV10-3 and J usage is TRBJ2-5, with TRBD2 matching over 11 bases. Germline loops: CDR1 ENHRY, CDR2 SYGVKD. CDR3 length: 16 residues. V shed 6 bases, J shed 6 bases, and the junction held 12 bases outside the gene matches.

The chain links TRBV5-6 to TRBJ2-5, with TRBD2 matching 7 bases. V was pared by 2 bases and J by 6 bases, with 19 bases of the junction left unmatched. In germline, CDR1 is SGHDT, CDR2 YYEEEE. The length of the CDR3 is 18 residues. This CDR3 reads CASSFGLVRGRALKTQYF. In nucleotides, the CDR3 is TGTGCCAGCAGCTTCGGGCTGGTCCGCGGGAGAGCTTTGAAGACCCAGTACTTC.

The chain has TRBV2 and TRBJ2-1; TRBD1 matches 8 bases. Trimming removed 3 bases from V and 4 bases from J; junction bases left unmatched: 5. This CDR3 region has 15 residues. Germline V gene lookup returns CDR1 SNHLY and CDR2 FYNNEI. The CDR3 region has the DNA TGTGCCAGCAGTGAGGACAGGGCATCTTACAATGAGCAGTTCTTC. Translated: CASSEDRASYNEQFF.

This clonotype showed up just a few times. The chain combines TRBV5-1 with TRBJ2-7; 11 bases line up with TRBD2. Germline V gene lookup returns CDR1 SGHRS and CDR2 YFSETQ. V lost 3 bases to trimming and J lost 3 bases; unmatched junction nucleotides: 8. This CDR3 region has 16 residues. CDR3 region: CASSSFQTSGDYEQYF. For the CDR3, the DNA is TGCGCCAGCAGCTCTTTCCAGACTAGCGGGGACTACGAGCAGTACTTC.

V usage is TRBV11-1 and J usage is TRBJ2-7, with a weak D call TRBD2 (6 bases). The CDR3 consists of 15 residues. The V gene lost 5 bases and the J gene lost 4 bases, with 18 bases spanning the gap. The germline V gene encodes CDR1 SGHAT and CDR2 FQDESV (reference sequence). The CDR3 DNA follows: TGTGCCAGCAGCCAAGGGACTGGCGGGACTTACGAGCAGTACTTC. Amino acid sequence: CASSQGTGGTYEQYF.

CDR3 in amino acids: CASSGTDAYEQYF. The CDR3 coding sequence is TGTGCCAGCTCGGGGACCGACGCCTACGAGCAGTACTTC. The rearrangement joins TRBV7-6 to TRBJ2-7; D assignment may be TRBD1 or TRBD2 (5 bases each). Between the trimmed V and J ends, which lost 8 bases and 2 bases, there was a span of 13 bases. The CDR3 loop spans 13 amino acids. CDR1 and CDR2 (germline): SGHVS, FNYEAQ.

The rearrangement links TRBV7-9 to TRBJ2-3, with a tentative D call TRBD2 (7 bases). Germline V gene lookup returns CDR1 SEHNR and CDR2 FQNEAQ (reference sequence). This CDR3 spans 19 amino acids. Trimming removed 2 bases at V and 6 bases at J, with 27 bases between. CDR3 region: CASSLREGDGYVASDTQYF. CDR3 nucleotide sequence: TGTGCCAGCAGCTTAAGGGAGGGGGACGGCTACGTAGCCTCCGATACGCAGTATTTT.

A few counts support this clonotype. The rearrangement uses TRBV27 and TRBJ2-7; 12 nucleotides align to TRBD2. This CDR3 has 15 residues. The V segment lost 1 base and the J segment 6 bases; nucleotides outside the gene matches: 4. CDR1 is MNHEY and CDR2 is SMNVEV in the germline V gene (reference sequence). As DNA, the CDR3 is TGTGCCAGCAGTTTATGGACTAGCGGGGTCGGCGAGCAGTACTTC. Translation gives CASSLWTSGVGEQYF.

The table lists this clonotype with a few counts. The V gene is TRBV5-1, the J gene TRBJ1-1; D gene unclear. V shed 6 bases and J shed 2 bases, with 20 bases lying between them. This CDR3 comprises 16 residues. Germline CDR1 SGHRS, CDR2 YFSETQ. The chain's CDR3 is CASTDDPSASNTEAFF. CDR3 coding DNA: TGCGCCAGCACGGACGATCCCAGTGCTAGCAACACTGAAGCTTTCTTT.

The sample holds a few counts of this clonotype. The junction does not match germline at one end; this may be a read error. J is TRBJ2-1 and V is TRBV7-3; D not certain. The CDR3 contains 13 residues. Germline lookup yields CDR1 SGHTA and CDR2 FQGTGA. This CDR3 is CTSSLTLRDEQFF. In nucleotides, the CDR3 is TGTACCAGCAGCTTAACGCTACGGGATGAGCAGTTCTTC.

The V and J genes are TRBV24-1 and TRBJ2-5, with 9 bases lining up with TRBD1. Judging by the DNA end, TRBJ2-7 fits better; the J call may be wrong. The CDR3 totals 14 residues. From germline, CDR1 is KGHDR and CDR2 SFDVKD. CDR3 amino acids: CATRKQGAAYEQYF. CDR3 nucleotides: TGTGCCACCAGAAAACAGGGGGCGGCCTACGAGCAGTACTTC.

This clonotype occurred a few times. V is TRBV5-1 and J is TRBJ2-3; TRBD2 agrees at 11 bases. Losses at the gene ends were 4 bases for V and 3 bases for J; bases not matched to a gene: 7. The CDR3 totals 16 residues. Per the germline V gene, CDR1 is SGHRS and CDR2 is YFSETQ. The CDR3 here is CASSPQLAGVTDTQYF. For the CDR3, the DNA is TGCGCCAGCAGCCCACAACTAGCGGGAGTAACAGATACGCAGTATTTT.